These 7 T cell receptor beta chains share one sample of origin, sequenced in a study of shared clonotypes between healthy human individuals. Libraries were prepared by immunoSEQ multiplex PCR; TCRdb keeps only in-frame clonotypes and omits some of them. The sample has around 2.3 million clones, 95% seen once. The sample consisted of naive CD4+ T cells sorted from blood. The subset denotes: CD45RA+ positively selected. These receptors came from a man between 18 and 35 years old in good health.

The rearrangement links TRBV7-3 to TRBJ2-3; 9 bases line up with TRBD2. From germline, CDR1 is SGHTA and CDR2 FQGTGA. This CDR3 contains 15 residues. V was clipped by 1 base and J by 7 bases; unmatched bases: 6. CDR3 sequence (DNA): TGTGCCAGCAGCTTAATTAGCGGGGGAGCGTATACGCAGTATTTT. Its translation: CASSLISGGAYTQYF.

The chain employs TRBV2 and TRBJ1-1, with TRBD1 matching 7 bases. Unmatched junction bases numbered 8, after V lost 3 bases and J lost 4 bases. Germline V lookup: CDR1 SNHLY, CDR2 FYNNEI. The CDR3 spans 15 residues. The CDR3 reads CASSDNLRGLTEAFF. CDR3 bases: TGTGCCAGCAGTGACAACCTTAGGGGGCTCACTGAAGCTTTCTTT.

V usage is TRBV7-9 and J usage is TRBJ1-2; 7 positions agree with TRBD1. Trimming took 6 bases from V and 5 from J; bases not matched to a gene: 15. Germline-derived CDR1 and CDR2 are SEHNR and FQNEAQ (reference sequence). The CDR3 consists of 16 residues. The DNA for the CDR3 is TGTGCCAGCAGAAGAACCCCGGGACAGATAAAATATGGCTACACCTTC. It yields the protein CASRRTPGQIKYGYTF.

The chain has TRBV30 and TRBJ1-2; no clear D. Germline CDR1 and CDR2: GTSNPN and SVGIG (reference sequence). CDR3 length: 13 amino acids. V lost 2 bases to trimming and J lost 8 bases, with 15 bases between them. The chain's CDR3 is CAWSLSGKGGYTF. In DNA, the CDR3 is TGTGCCTGGAGTCTAAGTGGAAAGGGAGGCTACACCTTC.

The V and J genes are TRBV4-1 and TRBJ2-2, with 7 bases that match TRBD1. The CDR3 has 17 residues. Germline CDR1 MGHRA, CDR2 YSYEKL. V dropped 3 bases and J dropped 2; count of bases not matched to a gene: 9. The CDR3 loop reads CASSQDRQGTNTGELFF. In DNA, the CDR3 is TGCGCCAGCAGCCAGGATCGACAGGGAACCAACACCGGGGAGCTGTTTTTT.

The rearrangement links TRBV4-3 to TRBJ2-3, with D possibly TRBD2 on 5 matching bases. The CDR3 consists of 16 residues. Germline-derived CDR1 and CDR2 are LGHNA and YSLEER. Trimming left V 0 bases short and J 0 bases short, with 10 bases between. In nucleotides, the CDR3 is TGCGCCAGCAGCCAAGATGAGGGCACTAGCACAGATACGCAGTATTTT. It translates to CASSQDEGTSTDTQYF.

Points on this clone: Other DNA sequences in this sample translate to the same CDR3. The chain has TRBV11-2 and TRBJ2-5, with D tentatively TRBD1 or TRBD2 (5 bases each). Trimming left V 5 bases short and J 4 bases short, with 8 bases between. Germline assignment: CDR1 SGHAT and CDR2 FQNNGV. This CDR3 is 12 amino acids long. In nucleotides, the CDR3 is TGTGCCAGCAGCCTGGGACGAGAGACCCAGTACTTC. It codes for CASSLGRETQYF.